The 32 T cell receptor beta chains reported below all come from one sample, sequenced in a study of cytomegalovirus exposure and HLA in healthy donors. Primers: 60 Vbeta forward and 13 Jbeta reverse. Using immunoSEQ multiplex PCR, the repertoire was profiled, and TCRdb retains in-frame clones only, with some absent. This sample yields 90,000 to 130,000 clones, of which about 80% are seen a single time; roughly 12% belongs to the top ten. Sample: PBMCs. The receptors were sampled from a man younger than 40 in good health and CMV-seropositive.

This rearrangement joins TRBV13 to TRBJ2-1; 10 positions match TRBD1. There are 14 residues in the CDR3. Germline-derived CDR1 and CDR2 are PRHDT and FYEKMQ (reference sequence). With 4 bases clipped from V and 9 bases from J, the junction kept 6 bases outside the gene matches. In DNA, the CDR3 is TGTGCCAGCAGCTCCCGGGACAGGGGTAGTGAGCAGTTCTTC. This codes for CASSSRDRGSEQFF. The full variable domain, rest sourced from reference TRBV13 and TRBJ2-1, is AAGVIQSPRHLIKEKRETATLKCYPIPRHDTVYWYQQGPGQDPQFLISFYEKMQSDKGSIPDRFSAQQFSDYHSELNMSSLELGDSALYFCASSSRDRGSEQFFGPGTRLTVL.

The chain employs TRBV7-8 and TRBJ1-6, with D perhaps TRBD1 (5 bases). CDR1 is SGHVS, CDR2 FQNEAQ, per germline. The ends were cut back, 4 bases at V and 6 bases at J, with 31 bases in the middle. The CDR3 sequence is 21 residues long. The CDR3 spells CASSSGIGRPKSSLVNSPLHF. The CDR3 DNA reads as TGTGCCAGCAGCTCAGGGATCGGGCGGCCGAAATCCTCCCTCGTTAATTCACCCCTCCACTTT.

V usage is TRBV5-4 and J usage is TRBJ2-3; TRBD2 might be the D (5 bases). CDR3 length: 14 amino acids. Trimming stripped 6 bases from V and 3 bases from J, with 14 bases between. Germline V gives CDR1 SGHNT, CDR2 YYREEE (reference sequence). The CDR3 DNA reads TGTGCCAGCACGGAAGGTGGAGGAACAGATACGCAGTATTTT. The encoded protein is CASTEGGGTDTQYF.

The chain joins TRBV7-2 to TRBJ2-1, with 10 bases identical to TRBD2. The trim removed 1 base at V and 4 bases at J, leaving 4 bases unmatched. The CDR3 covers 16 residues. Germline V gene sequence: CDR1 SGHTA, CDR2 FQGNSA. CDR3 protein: CASSLETSGAYNEQFF. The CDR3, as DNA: TGTGCCAGCAGCTTAGAAACTAGCGGGGCATACAATGAGCAGTTCTTC.

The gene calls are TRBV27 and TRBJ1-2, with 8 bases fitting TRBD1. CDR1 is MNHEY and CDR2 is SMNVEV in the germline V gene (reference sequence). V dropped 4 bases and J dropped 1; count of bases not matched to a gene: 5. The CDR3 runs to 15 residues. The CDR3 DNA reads TGTGCCAGCAGTTACAGGACAGGGAGTAACTATGGCTACACCTTC. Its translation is CASSYRTGSNYGYTF.

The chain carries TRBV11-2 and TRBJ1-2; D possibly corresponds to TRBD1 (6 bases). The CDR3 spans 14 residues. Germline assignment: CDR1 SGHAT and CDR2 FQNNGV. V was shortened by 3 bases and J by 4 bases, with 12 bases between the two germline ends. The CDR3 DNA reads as TGTGCCAGCAGCTTGCAGGGGCCCCTCTATGGCTACACCTTC. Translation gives CASSLQGPLYGYTF.

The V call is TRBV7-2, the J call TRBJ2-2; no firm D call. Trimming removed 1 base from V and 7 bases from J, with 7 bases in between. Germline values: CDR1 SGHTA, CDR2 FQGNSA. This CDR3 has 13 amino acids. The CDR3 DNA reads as TGTGCCAGCAGCTTAGTAGTTGACGGGGAGCTGTTTTTT. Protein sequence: CASSLVVDGELFF.

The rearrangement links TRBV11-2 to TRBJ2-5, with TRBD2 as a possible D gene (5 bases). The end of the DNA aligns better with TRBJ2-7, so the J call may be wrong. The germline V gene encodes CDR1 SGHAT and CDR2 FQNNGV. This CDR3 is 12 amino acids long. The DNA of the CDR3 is TGTGCCAGCAGCTTAGCGGGGTACGAGCAGTACTTC. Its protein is CASSLAGYEQYF.

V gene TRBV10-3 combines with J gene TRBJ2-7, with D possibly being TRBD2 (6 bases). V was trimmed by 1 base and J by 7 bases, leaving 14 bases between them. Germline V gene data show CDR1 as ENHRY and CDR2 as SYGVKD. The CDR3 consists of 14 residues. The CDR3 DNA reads TGTGCCATCAGTGAGTATTTTTCTGGGAGGGAGCAGTACTTC. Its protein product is CAISEYFSGREQYF.

DNA of the CDR3: TGTGCCAGCAGCCCGACTACCGGGGAGCTGTTTTTT. It is translated as CASSPTTGELFF. This rearrangement joins TRBV11-2 to TRBJ2-2; D is unclear. Trimming shortened V by 5 bases and J by 5 bases, and 6 bases separated the two germline ends. Germline V gene data show CDR1 as SGHAT and CDR2 as FQNNGV. The CDR3 spans 12 residues.

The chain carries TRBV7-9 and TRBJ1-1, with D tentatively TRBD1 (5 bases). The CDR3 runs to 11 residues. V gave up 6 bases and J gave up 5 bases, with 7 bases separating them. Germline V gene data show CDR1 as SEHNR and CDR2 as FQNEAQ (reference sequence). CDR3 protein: CASRGRTEAFF. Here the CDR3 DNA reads TGTGCCAGCAGGGGGCGGACTGAAGCTTTCTTT.

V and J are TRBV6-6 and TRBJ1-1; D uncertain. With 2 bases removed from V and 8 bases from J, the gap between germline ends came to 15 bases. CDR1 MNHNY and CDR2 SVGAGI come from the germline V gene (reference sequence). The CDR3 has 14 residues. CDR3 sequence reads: CASSYAGPRREAFF. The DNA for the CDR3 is TGTGCCAGCAGTTACGCAGGCCCCAGGAGGGAAGCTTTCTTT.

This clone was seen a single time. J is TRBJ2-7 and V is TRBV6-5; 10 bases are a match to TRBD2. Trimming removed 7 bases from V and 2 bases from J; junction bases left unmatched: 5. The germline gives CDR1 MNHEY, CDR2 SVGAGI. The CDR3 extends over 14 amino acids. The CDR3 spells CASISTSGAYEQYF. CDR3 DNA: TGTGCCAGCATCAGTACTAGCGGGGCCTACGAGCAGTACTTC.

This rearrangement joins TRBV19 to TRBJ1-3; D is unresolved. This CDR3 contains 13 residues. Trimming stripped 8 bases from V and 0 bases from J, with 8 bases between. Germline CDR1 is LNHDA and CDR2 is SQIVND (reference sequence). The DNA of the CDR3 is TGTGCCAGTCGAGGGAGCTCTGGAAACACCATATATTTT. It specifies CASRGSSGNTIYF.

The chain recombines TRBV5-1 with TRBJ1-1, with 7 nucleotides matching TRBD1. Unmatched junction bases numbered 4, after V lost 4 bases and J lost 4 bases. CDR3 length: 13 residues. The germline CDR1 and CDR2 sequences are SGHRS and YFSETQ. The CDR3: CASSATGRTEAFF. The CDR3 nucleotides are TGCGCCAGCAGCGCGACAGGGCGCACTGAAGCTTTCTTT.

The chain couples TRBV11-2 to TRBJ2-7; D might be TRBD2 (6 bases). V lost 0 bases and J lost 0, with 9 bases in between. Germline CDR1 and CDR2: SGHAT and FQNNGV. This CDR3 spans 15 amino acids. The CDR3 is CASSLDWGDSYEQYF. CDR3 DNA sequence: TGTGCCAGCAGCTTAGACTGGGGGGACTCCTACGAGCAGTACTTC.

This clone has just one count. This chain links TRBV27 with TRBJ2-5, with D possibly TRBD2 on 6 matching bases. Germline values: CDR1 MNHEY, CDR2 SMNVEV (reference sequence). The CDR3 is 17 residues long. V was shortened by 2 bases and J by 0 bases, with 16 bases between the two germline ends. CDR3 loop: CASSLRISRGYQETQYF. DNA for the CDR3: TGTGCCAGCAGTTTAAGGATTTCTCGGGGGTACCAAGAGACCCAGTACTTC.

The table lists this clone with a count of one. In DNA form, the CDR3 reads TGTGCCAGCTCACCAGGTACAGTGACTGGAAACACCATATATTTT. Its translation is CASSPGTVTGNTIYF. The gene calls are TRBV18 and TRBJ1-3; D remains ambiguous. The CDR3 totals 15 residues. V dropped 2 bases and J dropped 2 bases, with 10 bases sitting between them. Germline V gene lookup returns CDR1 KGHSH and CDR2 LQKENI.

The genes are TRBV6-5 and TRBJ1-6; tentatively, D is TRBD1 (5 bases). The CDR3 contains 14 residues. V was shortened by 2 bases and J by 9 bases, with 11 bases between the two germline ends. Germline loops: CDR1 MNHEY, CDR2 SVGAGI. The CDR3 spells CASSYQGFSSPLHF. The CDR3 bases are TGTGCCAGCAGTTACCAGGGCTTCAGTTCACCCCTCCACTTT.

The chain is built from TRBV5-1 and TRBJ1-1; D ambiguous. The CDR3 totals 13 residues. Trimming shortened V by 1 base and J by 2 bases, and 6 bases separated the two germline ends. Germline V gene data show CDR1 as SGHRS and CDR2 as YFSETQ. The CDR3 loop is CASSLSQNTEAFF. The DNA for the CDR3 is TGCGCCAGCAGCTTGTCCCAAAACACTGAAGCTTTCTTT.

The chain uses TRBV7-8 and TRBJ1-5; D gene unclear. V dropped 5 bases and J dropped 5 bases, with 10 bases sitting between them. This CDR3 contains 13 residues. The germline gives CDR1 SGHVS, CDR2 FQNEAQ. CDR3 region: CASSVGRDQPQHF. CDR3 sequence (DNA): TGTGCCAGCAGCGTGGGGAGAGATCAGCCCCAGCATTTT. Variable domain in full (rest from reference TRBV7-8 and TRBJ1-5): GAGVSQSPRYKVAKRGQDVALRCDPISGHVSLFWYQQALGQGPEFLTYFQNEAQLDKSGLPSDRFFAERPEGSVSTLKIQRTQQEDSAVYLCASSVGRDQPQHFGDGTRLSIL.

CDR3 amino acids: CASSFYPGITYEQYF. The CDR3 nucleotides are TGTGCCAGCAGTTTCTATCCCGGGATCACCTACGAGCAGTACTTC. V and J are TRBV28 and TRBJ2-5; maybe TRBD2 (5 bases). Judging by the DNA end, TRBJ2-7 fits better; the J call may be wrong. The CDR3 is 15 residues long. Germline CDR1 reads MDHEN; CDR2 reads SYDVKM.

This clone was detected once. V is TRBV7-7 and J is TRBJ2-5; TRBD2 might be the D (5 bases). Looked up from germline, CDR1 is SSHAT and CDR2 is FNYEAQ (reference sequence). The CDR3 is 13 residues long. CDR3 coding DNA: TGTGCTAGCGCACGAGGGAGAGAAGAGACCCAGTACTTC. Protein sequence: CASARGREETQYF.

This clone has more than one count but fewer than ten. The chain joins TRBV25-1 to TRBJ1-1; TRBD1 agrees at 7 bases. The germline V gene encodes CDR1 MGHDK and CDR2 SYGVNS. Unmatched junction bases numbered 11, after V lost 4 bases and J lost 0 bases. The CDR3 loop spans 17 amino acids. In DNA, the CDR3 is TGTGCCAGCAGTGGCGGACAGGTAGTGGGTTTGAACACTGAAGCTTTCTTT. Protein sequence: CASSGGQVVGLNTEAFF.

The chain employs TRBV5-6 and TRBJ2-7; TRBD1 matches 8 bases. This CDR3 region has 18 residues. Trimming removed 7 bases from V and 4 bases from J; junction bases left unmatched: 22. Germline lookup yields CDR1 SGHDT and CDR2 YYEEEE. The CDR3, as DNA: TGTGCCAGCCCCTCAGAGGGGACAGGACTTTTCTGGGCGTACGAGCAGTACTTC. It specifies CASPSEGTGLFWAYEQYF. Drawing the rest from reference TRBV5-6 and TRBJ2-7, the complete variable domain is DAGVTQSPTHLIKTRGQQVTLRCSPKSGHDTVSWYQQALGQGPQFIFQYYEEEERQRGNFPDRFSGHQFPNYSSELNVNALLLGDSALYLCASPSEGTGLFWAYEQYFGPGTRLTVT.

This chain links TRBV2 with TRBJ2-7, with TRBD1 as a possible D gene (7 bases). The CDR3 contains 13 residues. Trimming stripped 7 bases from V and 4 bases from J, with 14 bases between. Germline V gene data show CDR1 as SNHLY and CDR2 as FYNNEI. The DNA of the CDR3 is TGTGCCAGCAAGGTCAGGGGGGATTACGAGCAGTACTTC. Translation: CASKVRGDYEQYF.

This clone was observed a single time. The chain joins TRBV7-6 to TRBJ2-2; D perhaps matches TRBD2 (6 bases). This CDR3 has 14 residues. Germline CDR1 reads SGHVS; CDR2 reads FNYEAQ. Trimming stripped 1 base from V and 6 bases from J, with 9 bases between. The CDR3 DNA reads TGTGCCAGCAGCTTAGTAGGGGAGGCCGGGGAGCTGTTTTTT. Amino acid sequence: CASSLVGEAGELFF.

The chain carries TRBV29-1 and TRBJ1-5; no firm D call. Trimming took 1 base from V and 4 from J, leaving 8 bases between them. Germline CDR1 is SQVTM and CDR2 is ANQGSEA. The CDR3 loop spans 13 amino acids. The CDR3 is CSVEVGRNQPQHF. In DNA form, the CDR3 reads TGCAGCGTTGAAGTGGGGAGAAATCAGCCCCAGCATTTT.

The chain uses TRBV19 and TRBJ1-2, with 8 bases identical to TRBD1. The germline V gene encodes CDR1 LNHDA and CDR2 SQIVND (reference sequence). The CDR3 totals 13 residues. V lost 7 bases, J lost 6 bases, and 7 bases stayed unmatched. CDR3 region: CASTQQGVDGYTF. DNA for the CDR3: TGTGCCAGTACCCAACAGGGGGTCGATGGCTACACCTTC.

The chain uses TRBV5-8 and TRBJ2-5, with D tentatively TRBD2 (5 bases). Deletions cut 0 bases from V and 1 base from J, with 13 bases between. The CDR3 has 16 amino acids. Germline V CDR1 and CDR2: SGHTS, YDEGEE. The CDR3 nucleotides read TGTGCCAGCAGCTTGGGGGCTCTTGGAGGCCAAGAGACCCAGTACTTC. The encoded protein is CASSLGALGGQETQYF.

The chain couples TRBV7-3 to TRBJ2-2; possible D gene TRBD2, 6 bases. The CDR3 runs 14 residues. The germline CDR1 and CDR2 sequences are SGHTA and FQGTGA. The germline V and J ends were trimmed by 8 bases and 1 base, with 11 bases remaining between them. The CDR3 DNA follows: TGTGCCAGCGCGGGGACCGAGAACACCGGGGAGCTGTTTTTT. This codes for CASAGTENTGELFF. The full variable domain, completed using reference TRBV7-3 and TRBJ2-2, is GAGVSQTPSNKVTEKGKYVELRCDPISGHTALYWYRQSLGQGPEFLIYFQGTGAADDSGLPNDRFFAVRPEGSVSTLKIQRTERGDSAVYLCASAGTENTGELFFGEGSRLTVL.

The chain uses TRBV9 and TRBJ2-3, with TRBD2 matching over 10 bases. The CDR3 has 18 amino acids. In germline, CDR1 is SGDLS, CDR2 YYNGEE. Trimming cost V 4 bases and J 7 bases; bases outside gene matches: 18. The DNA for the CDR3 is TGTGCCAGCAGCCCCCAAACTCCGCAACTAGCGGGGTTGAATACGCAGTATTTT. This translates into CASSPQTPQLAGLNTQYF.